This TCR delta chain was identified in a study of γδ T cells in repeated Plasmodium falciparum infection. Germline values: CDR1 TSWWSYY, CDR2 QGS. This CDR3 contains 24 residues. V dropped 1 base and J dropped 3; count of bases not matched to a gene: 30. Bulk repertoires came from Vgamma9/Vdelta2+ or Vdelta2-negative gammadelta T cells flow-sorted from PBMC. TCRdb ran CATT on the multiplex PCR reads. The sample has around 86,000 delta-chain clones, almost 1.5% seen once. In this sample, this clone turned up many times. The chain links TRDV1 to TRDJ1, with TRDD2 matching 9 bases. Material for sequencing was gamma-delta T cells from blood. This receptor was taken from a pool of human donors (malaria-infected and uninfected, not separated). DNA for the CDR3: TGTGCTCTTGGGGAACCTCACTACCCCATCGGCCTTCCTACTGGGGAGAAGGCGCCCGATAAACTCATCTTT. Its translation is CALGEPHYPIGLPTGEKAPDKLIF.